This T cell receptor beta chain originates from a study of PD-L1 blockade in urothelial cancer. Overall study context: The analyses of blood took place 3 weeks (second dose) and 6 weeks after treatment start.

Synthetic TCR analog templates were spiked into each PCR. Sequencing was performed with immunoSEQ multiplex PCR; in TCRdb, only in-frame clones are kept and a portion is missing. The sample includes under 55,000 clones, 84% of them seen just once. Trimming left V 0 bases short and J 6 bases short, with 16 bases between. This CDR3 spans 15 amino acids. The V gene's germline CDR1 is GTSNPN and CDR2 SVGIG (reference sequence). The sequences come from PBMCs, collected around atezolizumab (anti-PD-L1) treatment. This rearrangement joins TRBV30 to TRBJ2-3, with D possibly being TRBD2 (6 bases). The receptor's source is a man in his forties with urothelial cancer. The CDR3 is CAWSVRGGRRDTQYF. The CDR3, as DNA: TGTGCCTGGAGTGTACGTGGTGGGAGGAGGGATACGCAGTATTTT.